The 27 T cell receptor beta chains in this list originate from one sample, sequenced in a study of blood T cell repertoires in COVID-19. Sequencing was performed with immunoSEQ multiplex PCR; in TCRdb, only in-frame clones are kept and a portion is missing. The table lists around 220,000 clones, around 83% of them singletons. What was sequenced was peripheral blood. These receptor sequences come from a woman between 45 and 60 years old with COVID-19, enrolled during active disease.

The chain uses TRBV10-2 and TRBJ2-3; D is uncertain. V was trimmed by 10 bases and J by 2 bases, leaving 13 bases between them. Germline V gene sequence: CDR1 WSHSY, CDR2 SAAADI. The CDR3 is made up of 13 amino acids. The CDR3 here is CATYFASTDTQYF. The CDR3 coding sequence is TGCGCCACCTACTTTGCTTCCACAGATACGCAGTATTTT.

CDR3 in DNA: TGTGCCAGCAGTGATTTTACCTACAATGAGCAGTTCTTC. Protein: CASSDFTYNEQFF. V is TRBV2 and J is TRBJ2-1, with no clear D. Germline-derived CDR1 and CDR2 are SNHLY and FYNNEI. This CDR3 has 13 residues. The V end lost 3 bases, the J end lost 2 bases, and 5 bases lay between the germline ends.

The chain uses TRBV7-9 and TRBJ1-2; unclear D gene. V dropped 0 bases and J dropped 0 bases, with 17 bases sitting between them. Germline values: CDR1 SEHNR, CDR2 FQNEAQ (reference sequence). CDR3 size: 18 residues. The CDR3 loop is CASSLAGYALGANYGYTF. CDR3 nucleotides: TGTGCCAGCAGCTTAGCGGGGTATGCCTTGGGAGCTAACTATGGCTACACCTTC.

V usage is TRBV27 and J usage is TRBJ2-3; D might be TRBD2 (5 bases). Trimming took 3 bases from V and 9 from J, leaving 13 bases between them. CDR3 length equals 13 residues. Germline assignment: CDR1 MNHEY and CDR2 SMNVEV (reference sequence). CDR3 coding DNA: TGTGCCAGCAGTTTCGCCTTTCCGGGAACGCAGTATTTT. This gives the protein CASSFAFPGTQYF.

In this sample, this clone turned up once. Within the sample, other DNA sequences also encode this same CDR3. The chain uses TRBV5-1 and TRBJ1-2; 8 bases map to TRBD1. After removal of 2 bases from V and 9 bases from J, the junction contained 3 bases not matched to a gene. CDR1 SGHRS and CDR2 YFSETQ come from the germline V gene. This CDR3 contains 12 residues. DNA for the CDR3: TGCGCCAGCAGCTTAGACAGGGGACGCTACACCTTC. It translates to CASSLDRGRYTF. Complete variable domain (other parts from reference TRBV5-1 and TRBJ1-2): KAGVTQTPRYLIKTRGQQVTLSCSPISGHRSVSWYQQTPGQGLQFLFEYFSETQRNKGNFPGRFSGRQFSNSRSEMNVSTLELGDSALYLCASSLDRGRYTFGSGTRLTVV.

The CDR3 loop is CASSAGTGYNEQFF. Written as DNA, the CDR3 is TGCGCCAGCAGTGCGGGCACAGGGTACAATGAGCAGTTCTTC. The chain employs TRBV10-1 and TRBJ2-1; maybe TRBD1 (6 bases). The V end was cut by 4 bases, the J end by 4 bases, with 11 bases between. This CDR3 has 14 residues. CDR1 and CDR2 from the germline V gene are WNHNN and SYGVQD (reference sequence).

The rearrangement links TRBV19 to TRBJ1-1; no firm D call. V was clipped by 1 base and J by 1 base, with 13 bases between them. Germline V gives CDR1 LNHDA, CDR2 SQIVND (reference sequence). This CDR3 has 16 residues. The chain's CDR3 is CASSIVGGPRNTEAFF. As DNA, the CDR3 is TGTGCCAGTAGTATAGTCGGCGGCCCCCGGAACACTGAAGCTTTCTTT.

The rearrangement uses TRBV4-1 and TRBJ2-7; D is unresolved. Trimming stripped 4 bases from V and 3 bases from J, with 13 bases between. The germline V gene has CDR1 MGHRA and CDR2 YSYEKL. The CDR3 has 14 amino acids. The CDR3 loop is CASSPSLPGYEQYF. DNA of the CDR3: TGCGCCAGCAGCCCATCCTTACCGGGCTACGAGCAGTACTTC.

In DNA, the CDR3 is TGTGCCACCAGACTCCCGGGACTAGCGGGGGGGCGCGAGCAGTACTTC. Amino acid sequence: CATRLPGLAGGREQYF. This rearrangement joins TRBV24-1 to TRBJ2-7, with 16 positions matching TRBD2. The CDR3 has 16 residues. CDR1 is KGHDR, CDR2 SFDVKD, per germline. V gave up 7 bases and J gave up 6 bases; unmatched junction bases: 8.

The V and J genes are TRBV27 and TRBJ1-1; 9 nucleotides match TRBD1. The germline V gene has CDR1 MNHEY and CDR2 SMNVEV (reference sequence). After removal of 6 bases from V and 3 bases from J, the junction contained 5 bases not matched to a gene. This CDR3 spans 14 amino acids. CDR3 sequence: CASSTGGGDTEAFF. CDR3 DNA sequence: TGTGCCAGCAGCACAGGGGGCGGGGACACTGAAGCTTTCTTT.

The V gene is TRBV3-1 (or the pseudogene TRBV3-2), the J gene TRBJ2-3; possibly TRBD2 for D (6 bases). Germline-derived CDR1 and CDR2 are LGHDT and YNNKEL (reference sequence). The CDR3 runs to 15 residues. V was clipped by 1 base and J by 4 bases, with 12 bases between them. In nucleotides, the CDR3 is TGTGCCAGCAGCCAAGGACTAGTGGGTTCAGATACGCAGTATTTT. Translated, it gives CASSQGLVGSDTQYF.

The V call is TRBV5-1, the J call TRBJ2-7; TRBD2 agrees at 8 bases. The ends lost 0 bases at V and 5 bases at J; junction bases unmatched: 1. The CDR3 loop spans 13 amino acids. Germline V gene lookup returns CDR1 SGHRS and CDR2 YFSETQ. This CDR3 reads CASSLGRGDEQYV. CDR3 bases: TGCGCCAGCAGCTTGGGGCGGGGGGACGAGCAGTACGTC.

V and J are TRBV20-1 and TRBJ1-6, with TRBD1 identical over 7 bases. In germline, CDR1 is DFQATT, CDR2 SNEGSKA (reference sequence). This CDR3 region has 18 residues. V was clipped by 3 bases and J by 0 bases; unmatched bases: 11. CDR3 sequence: CSASRAGGTSSYNSPLHF. CDR3 bases: TGCAGTGCTAGTAGGGCAGGGGGTACGAGCTCCTATAATTCACCCCTCCACTTT.

The rearrangement uses TRBV7-2 and TRBJ2-4, with D unclear. The CDR3 is 15 residues long. Germline CDR1 reads SGHTA; CDR2 reads FQGNSA. The V end was cut by 4 bases, the J end by 0 bases, with 10 bases between. The CDR3: CASSSPRGAKNIQYF. In DNA, the CDR3 is TGTGCCAGCAGCTCCCCGCGAGGAGCCAAAAACATTCAGTACTTC.

CDR3 region: CASGLGAEGQPQHF. In DNA form, the CDR3 reads TGTGCTAGTGGTTTGGGGGCCGAGGGACAGCCCCAGCATTTT. This chain uses TRBV12-5 with TRBJ1-5; D gene ambiguous. Per germline, CDR1 LGHNT and CDR2 FRNRAP. The CDR3 has 14 residues. Between the trimmed V and J ends, which lost 1 base and 7 bases, there was a span of 11 bases.

The genes are TRBV11-3 and TRBJ2-3; 11 positions match TRBD2. Per germline, CDR1 SGHNT and CDR2 YENEEA. J lost 2 bases, V lost 5 bases, and 6 bases had no gene match. CDR3 size: 16 residues. CDR3 nucleotide sequence: TGTGCCAGCAGCCCTGGGACTAGCGGATCCACAGATACGCAGTATTTT. It encodes CASSPGTSGSTDTQYF.

This chain links TRBV6-2 or TRBV6-3 with TRBJ2-3; D is possibly TRBD2 (6 bases). The CDR3 has 16 amino acids. Trimming took 6 bases from V and 2 from J, leaving 18 bases between them. Germline assignment: CDR1 MNHEY and CDR2 SVGEGT. In DNA, the CDR3 is TGTGCCAGCAGCACCGGGACTTGGTCGCCCACAGATACGCAGTATTTT. Its translation: CASSTGTWSPTDTQYF.

This chain's CDR3 is CASSSKNTANTEAFF. The CDR3 DNA sequence: TGTGCCAGCAGCTCCAAAAATACAGCGAACACTGAAGCTTTCTTT. This chain joins TRBV5-4 and TRBJ1-1, with D uncertain. The length of the CDR3 is 15 residues. V lost 3 bases, J lost 1 base, and 13 bases lay in between. Germline V gene sequence: CDR1 SGHNT, CDR2 YYREEE (reference sequence).

V gene TRBV7-8 combines with J gene TRBJ2-1; TRBD1 might be the D (5 bases). V shed 5 bases and J shed 8 bases, with 13 bases lying between them. The CDR3 spans 13 residues. The germline V gene has CDR1 SGHVS and CDR2 FQNEAQ. The CDR3 region is CASSAVQGHEQFF. The CDR3 nucleotides are TGTGCCAGCAGCGCGGTCCAGGGCCATGAGCAGTTCTTC.

The V gene is TRBV24-1, the J gene TRBJ2-3, with 8 bases matching TRBD2. The germline V gene has CDR1 KGHDR and CDR2 SFDVKD. Losses at the gene ends were 6 bases for V and 0 bases for J; bases not matched to a gene: 7. The CDR3 contains 16 residues. The CDR3 nucleotides are TGTGCCACCAGTTCTCCCGGGGGGGGTAGCACAGATACGCAGTATTTT. It codes for CATSSPGGGSTDTQYF.

This clone was detected only once. The rearrangement joins TRBV30 to TRBJ1-1; D is unclear. The V end was cut by 3 bases, the J end by 1 base, with 6 bases between. The germline V gene has CDR1 GTSNPN and CDR2 SVGIG (reference sequence). This CDR3 spans 12 amino acids. CDR3: CAWRSSNTEAFF. The CDR3 nucleotides read TGTGCCTGGAGGTCGTCGAACACTGAAGCTTTCTTT.

The chain is built from TRBV7-8 and TRBJ1-5; D unclear. The CDR3 contains 16 residues. The germline CDR1 and CDR2 sequences are SGHVS and FQNEAQ. V dropped 5 bases and J dropped 0 bases, with 14 bases sitting between them. The chain's CDR3 is CASSGYHGASNQPQHF. DNA for the CDR3: TGTGCCAGCAGCGGCTATCACGGAGCTAGCAATCAGCCCCAGCATTTT.

The rearrangement joins TRBV7-2 to TRBJ2-7, with D hard to call. The CDR3 is 15 amino acids. CDR1 is SGHTA and CDR2 is FQGNSA in the germline V gene. V was trimmed by 3 bases and J by 6 bases, leaving 18 bases between them. CDR3 in amino acids: CASSFPRPYGSEQYF. CDR3 nucleotides: TGTGCCAGCAGCTTCCCTAGGCCCTACGGTTCCGAGCAGTACTTC.

The chain is built from TRBV6-2 or TRBV6-3 and TRBJ2-1; 12 bases line up with TRBD2. The V segment lost 5 bases and the J segment 2 bases; nucleotides outside the gene matches: 7. This CDR3 has 17 amino acids. The germline V gene has CDR1 MNHEY and CDR2 SVGEGT. The CDR3, as DNA: TGTGCCAGCAGTGCCTCCGGGACTAGCGGGCCCTACAATGAGCAGTTCTTC. It encodes CASSASGTSGPYNEQFF.

The chain combines TRBV5-8 with TRBJ1-4, with D unresolved. V dropped 0 bases and J dropped 0 bases, with 15 bases sitting between them. Germline CDR1 reads SGHTS; CDR2 reads YDEGEE. CDR3 length equals 18 residues. CDR3 amino acids: CASSLAWRVHATNEKLFF. The CDR3 region has the DNA TGTGCCAGCAGCTTGGCGTGGAGGGTTCATGCAACTAATGAAAAACTGTTTTTT.

This rearrangement joins TRBV7-2 to TRBJ2-7; D is perhaps TRBD1 (5 bases). The CDR3 spans 13 residues. Trimming pared 5 bases from V and 5 bases from J, leaving 13 bases between. The germline gives CDR1 SGHTA, CDR2 FQGNSA. The CDR3 region is CASSTQGVHEQYF. In DNA form, the CDR3 reads TGTGCCAGCAGCACCCAGGGTGTCCACGAGCAGTACTTC.

V usage is TRBV14 and J usage is TRBJ1-5; 7 bases are a match to TRBD1. The CDR3 is made up of 17 amino acids. Germline CDR1 SGHDN, CDR2 FVKESK. V lost 1 base to trimming and J lost 3 bases; unmatched junction nucleotides: 9. The CDR3 DNA reads TGTGCCAGCAGCCAAGGACAGGGAAATCCTTTCAATCAGCCCCAGCATTTT. Translated, it gives CASSQGQGNPFNQPQHF.